The 9 T cell receptor beta chains below all came from one sample that was sequenced in a study of blood T cell repertoires in COVID-19. Profiling relied on immunoSEQ multiplex PCR, and the TCRdb table lists in-frame clones only, not all of them. Here the sample spans 350,000 to 450,000 clones, around 92% being singletons. Source material: PBMCs or T cells enriched from blood (not recorded which). These TCRs come from a woman aged 25 to 39 who had recovered from COVID-19.

V usage is TRBV18 and J usage is TRBJ2-7, with a tentative D call TRBD2 (5 bases). V was cut by 2 bases and J by 9 bases, with 20 bases left in between. This CDR3 comprises 15 residues. CDR1 is KGHSH, CDR2 LQKENI, per germline. The CDR3 region has the DNA TGTGCCAGCTCACCAAGATCCCGGGATTTTACGGGGCAGTACTTC. Encoded protein: CASSPRSRDFTGQYF.

The V gene is TRBV14, the J gene TRBJ2-3; D is undetermined. The CDR3 spans 17 residues. V lost 4 bases to trimming and J lost 0 bases, with 17 bases between them. The V gene's germline CDR1 is SGHDN and CDR2 FVKESK. CDR3 region: CASSPPLTVLSTDTQYF. As DNA, the CDR3 is TGTGCCAGCAGCCCGCCCCTGACTGTGCTTAGCACAGATACGCAGTATTTT.

The chain has TRBV7-2 and TRBJ2-3, with 9 bases identical to TRBD2. Germline V gene lookup returns CDR1 SGHTA and CDR2 FQGNSA. The CDR3 is 17 residues long. With V trimmed by 1 base and J by 4 bases, 9 bases remained unmatched. CDR3 sequence: CASSLVVGGGAADTQYF. For the CDR3, the DNA is TGTGCCAGCAGCTTAGTAGTCGGCGGGGGGGCAGCAGATACGCAGTATTTT.

V gene TRBV6-2 or TRBV6-3 combines with J gene TRBJ1-6; TRBD1 matches at 7 bases. The CDR3 runs 17 residues. Trimming took 2 bases from V and 4 from J; bases not matched to a gene: 8. The germline CDR1 and CDR2 sequences are MNHEY and SVGEGT. The CDR3 protein is CASSYDQGDPYNSPLHF. CDR3 DNA: TGTGCCAGCAGTTACGACCAGGGGGACCCTTATAATTCACCCCTCCACTTT.

This chain links TRBV30 with TRBJ1-3; D unclear. The CDR3 sequence is 12 residues long. The V end lost 5 bases, the J end lost 0 bases, and 5 bases lay between the germline ends. The germline V gene has CDR1 GTSNPN and CDR2 SVGIG (reference sequence). The DNA for the CDR3 is TGTGCCTGGGTGGCCTCTGGAAACACCATATATTTT. It yields the protein CAWVASGNTIYF.

The chain recombines TRBV5-1 with TRBJ2-1, with 10 bases that match TRBD2. The CDR3 consists of 15 residues. CDR1 is SGHRS, CDR2 YFSETQ, per germline. V shed 1 base, J shed 6 bases, and the junction held 4 bases outside the gene matches. CDR3: CASSLWKRGGNEQFF. The CDR3, as DNA: TGCGCCAGCAGCTTGTGGAAGCGGGGGGGCAATGAGCAGTTCTTC. The variable domain in full, completed from reference TRBV5-1 and TRBJ2-1, reads KAGVTQTPRYLIKTRGQQVTLSCSPISGHRSVSWYQQTPGQGLQFLFEYFSETQRNKGNFPGRFSGRQFSNSRSEMNVSTLELGDSALYLCASSLWKRGGNEQFFGPGTRLTVL.

Many counts were recorded for this clone. The chain uses TRBV3-1 (or the pseudogene TRBV3-2) and TRBJ1-1; no clear D. Germline V gives CDR1 LGHDT, CDR2 YNNKEL (reference sequence). The CDR3 covers 12 residues. Trimming stripped 6 bases from V and 10 bases from J, with 15 bases between. The DNA of the CDR3 is TGTGCCAGCAGAATAACGGGCAGCGGAGCTTTCTTT. Translation: CASRITGSGAFF.

This sequence joins TRBV7-2 and TRBJ2-3; D possibly corresponds to TRBD1 (5 bases). CDR3 length equals 15 residues. Per germline, CDR1 SGHTA and CDR2 FQGNSA. The V gene lost 3 bases and the J gene lost 2 bases, with 12 bases spanning the gap. CDR3: CASSFIDRFTDTQYF. The CDR3 region has the DNA TGTGCCAGCAGCTTTATCGACAGATTCACAGATACGCAGTATTTT.

This sequence joins TRBV9 and TRBJ2-1, with unresolved D. The CDR3 has 13 residues. CDR1 and CDR2 (germline): SGDLS, YYNGEE. V dropped 0 bases and J dropped 4 bases, with 5 bases sitting between them. CDR3 sequence (DNA): TGTGCCAGCAGCGTAGGCAGGTACAATGAGCAGTTCTTC. Translated, it gives CASSVGRYNEQFF.